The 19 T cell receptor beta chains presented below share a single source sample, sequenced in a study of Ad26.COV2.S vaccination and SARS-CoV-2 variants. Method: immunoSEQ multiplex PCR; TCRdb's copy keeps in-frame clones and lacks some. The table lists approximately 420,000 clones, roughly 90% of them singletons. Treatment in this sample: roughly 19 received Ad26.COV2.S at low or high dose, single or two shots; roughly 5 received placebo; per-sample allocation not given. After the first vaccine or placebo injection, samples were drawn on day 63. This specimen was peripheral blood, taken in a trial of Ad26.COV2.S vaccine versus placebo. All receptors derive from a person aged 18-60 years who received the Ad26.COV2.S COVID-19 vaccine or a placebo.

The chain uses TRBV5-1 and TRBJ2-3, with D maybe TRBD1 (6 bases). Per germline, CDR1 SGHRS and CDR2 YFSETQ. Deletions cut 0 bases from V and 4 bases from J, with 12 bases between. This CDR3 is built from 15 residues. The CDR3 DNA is TGCGCCAGCAGCTTGGCCTCAGGGGCGGCAGATACGCAGTATTTT. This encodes CASSLASGAADTQYF. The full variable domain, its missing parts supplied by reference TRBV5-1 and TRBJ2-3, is KAGVTQTPRYLIKTRGQQVTLSCSPISGHRSVSWYQQTPGQGLQFLFEYFSETQRNKGNFPGRFSGRQFSNSRSEMNVSTLELGDSALYLCASSLASGAADTQYFGPGTRLTVL.

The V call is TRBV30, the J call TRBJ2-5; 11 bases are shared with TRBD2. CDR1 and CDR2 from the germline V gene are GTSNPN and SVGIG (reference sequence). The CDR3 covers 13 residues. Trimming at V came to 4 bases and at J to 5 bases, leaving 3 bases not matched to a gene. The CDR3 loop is CAWNIAGGETQYF. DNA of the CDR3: TGTGCCTGGAATATAGCGGGGGGGGAGACCCAGTACTTC.

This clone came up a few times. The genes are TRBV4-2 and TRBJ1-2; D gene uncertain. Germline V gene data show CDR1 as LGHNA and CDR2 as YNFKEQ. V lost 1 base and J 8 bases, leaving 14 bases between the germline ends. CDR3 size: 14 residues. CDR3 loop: CASSQGPFPEGYTF. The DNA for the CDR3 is TGTGCCAGCAGCCAAGGGCCTTTCCCCGAAGGCTACACCTTC.

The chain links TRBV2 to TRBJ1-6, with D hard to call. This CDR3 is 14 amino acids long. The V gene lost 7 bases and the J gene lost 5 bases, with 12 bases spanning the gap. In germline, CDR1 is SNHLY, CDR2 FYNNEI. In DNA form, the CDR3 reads TGTGCCAGCAAGGGTGGACGGAATAATTCACCCCTCCACTTT. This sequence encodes CASKGGRNNSPLHF. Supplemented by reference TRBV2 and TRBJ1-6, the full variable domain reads EPEVTQTPSHQVTQMGQEVILRCVPISNHLYFYWYRQILGQKVEFLVSFYNNEISEKSEIFDDQFSVERPDGSNFTLKIRSTKLEDSAMYFCASKGGRNNSPLHFGNGTRLTVT.

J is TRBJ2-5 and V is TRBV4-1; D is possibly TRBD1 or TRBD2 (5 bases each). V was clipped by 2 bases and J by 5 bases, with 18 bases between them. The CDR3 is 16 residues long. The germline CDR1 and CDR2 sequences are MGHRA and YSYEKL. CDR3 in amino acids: CASSQSPGRLWETQYF. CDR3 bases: TGCGCCAGCAGCCAATCCCCGGGACGCCTCTGGGAGACCCAGTACTTC.

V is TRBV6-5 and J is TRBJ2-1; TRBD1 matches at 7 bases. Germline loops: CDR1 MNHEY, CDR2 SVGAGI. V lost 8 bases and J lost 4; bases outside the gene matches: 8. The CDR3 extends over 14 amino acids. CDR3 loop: CASVSGGPYNEQFF. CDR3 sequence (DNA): TGTGCCAGCGTATCAGGGGGACCTTACAATGAGCAGTTCTTC.

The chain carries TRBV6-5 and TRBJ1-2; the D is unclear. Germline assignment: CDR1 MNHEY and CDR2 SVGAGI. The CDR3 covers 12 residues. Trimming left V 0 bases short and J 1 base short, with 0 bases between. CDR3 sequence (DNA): TGTGCCAGCAGTTACTCTAACTATGGCTACACCTTC. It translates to CASSYSNYGYTF.

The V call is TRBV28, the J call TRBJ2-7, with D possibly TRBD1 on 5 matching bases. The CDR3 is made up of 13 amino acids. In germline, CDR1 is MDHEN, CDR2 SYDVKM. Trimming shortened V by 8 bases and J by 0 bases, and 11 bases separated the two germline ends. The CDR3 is CASRSTDSYEQYF. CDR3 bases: TGTGCCAGCCGATCGACAGACTCCTACGAGCAGTACTTC.

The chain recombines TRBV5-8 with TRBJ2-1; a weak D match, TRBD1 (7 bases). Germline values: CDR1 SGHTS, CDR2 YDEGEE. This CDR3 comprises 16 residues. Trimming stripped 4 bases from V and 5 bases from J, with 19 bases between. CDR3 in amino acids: CASSLTGRLYDNEQFF. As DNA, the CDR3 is TGTGCCAGCAGCCTGACAGGGAGGCTTTATGACAATGAGCAGTTCTTC.

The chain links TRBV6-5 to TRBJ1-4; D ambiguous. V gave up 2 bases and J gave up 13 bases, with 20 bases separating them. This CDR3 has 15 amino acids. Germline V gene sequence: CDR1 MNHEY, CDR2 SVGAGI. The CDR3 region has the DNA TGTGCCAGCAGTTACCGCCGGACGGTACTCGGGAGACTGTTTTTT. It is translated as CASSYRRTVLGRLFF.

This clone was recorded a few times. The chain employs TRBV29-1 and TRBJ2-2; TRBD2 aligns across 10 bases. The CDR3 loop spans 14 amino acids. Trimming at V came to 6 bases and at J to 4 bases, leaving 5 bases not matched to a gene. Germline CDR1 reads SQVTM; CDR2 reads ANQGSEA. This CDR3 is CSVRVAGGTGELFF. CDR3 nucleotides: TGCAGCGTCAGAGTAGCGGGGGGCACCGGGGAGCTGTTTTTT.

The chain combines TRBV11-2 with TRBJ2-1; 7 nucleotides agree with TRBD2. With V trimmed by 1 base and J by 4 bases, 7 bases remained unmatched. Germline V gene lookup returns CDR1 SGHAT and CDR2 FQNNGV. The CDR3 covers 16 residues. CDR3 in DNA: TGTGCCAGCAGCTTAGTGCAGCGGGGAGTTTACAATGAGCAGTTCTTC. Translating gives CASSLVQRGVYNEQFF.

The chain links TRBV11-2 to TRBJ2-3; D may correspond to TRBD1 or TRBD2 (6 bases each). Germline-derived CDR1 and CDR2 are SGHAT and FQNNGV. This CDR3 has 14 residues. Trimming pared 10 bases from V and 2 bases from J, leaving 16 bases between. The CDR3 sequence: CATYGGPHTDTQYF. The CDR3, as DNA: TGTGCCACTTACGGGGGCCCACACACAGATACGCAGTATTTT. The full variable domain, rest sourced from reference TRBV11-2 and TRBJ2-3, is EAGVAQSPRYKIIEKRQSVAFWCNPISGHATLYWYQQILGQGPKLLIQFQNNGVVDDSQLPKDRFSAERLKGVDSTLKIQPAKLEDSAVYLCATYGGPHTDTQYFGPGTRLTVL.

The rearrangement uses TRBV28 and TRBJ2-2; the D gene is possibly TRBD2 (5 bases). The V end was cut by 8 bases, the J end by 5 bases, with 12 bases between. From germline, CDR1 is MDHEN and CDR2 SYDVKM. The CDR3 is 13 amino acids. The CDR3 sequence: CASSSRRTGELFF. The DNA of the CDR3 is TGTGCCAGCTCTAGTAGGAGGACCGGGGAGCTGTTTTTT. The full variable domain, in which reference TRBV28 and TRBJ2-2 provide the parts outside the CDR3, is DVKVTQSSRYLVKRTGEKVFLECVQDMDHENMFWYRQDPGLGLRLIYFSYDVKMKEKGDIPEGYSVSREKKERFSLILESASTNQTSMYLCASSSRRTGELFFGEGSRLTVL.

The CDR3 DNA reads as TGTGCCAGCAGTTACGGTGGGACCGGGAATCAGCCCCAGCATTTT. It is translated as CASSYGGTGNQPQHF. This chain connects TRBV6-2 or TRBV6-3 to TRBJ1-5; D possibly corresponds to TRBD1 (5 bases). The CDR3 is made up of 15 amino acids. Germline V gene lookup returns CDR1 MNHEY and CDR2 SVGEGT. V lost 2 bases and J lost 4, with 12 bases in between.

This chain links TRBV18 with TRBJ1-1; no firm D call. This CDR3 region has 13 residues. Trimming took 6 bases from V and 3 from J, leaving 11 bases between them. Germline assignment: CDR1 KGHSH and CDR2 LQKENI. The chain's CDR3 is CASSFGSYTEAFF. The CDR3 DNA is TGTGCCAGCTCGTTTGGGTCCTACACTGAAGCTTTCTTT.

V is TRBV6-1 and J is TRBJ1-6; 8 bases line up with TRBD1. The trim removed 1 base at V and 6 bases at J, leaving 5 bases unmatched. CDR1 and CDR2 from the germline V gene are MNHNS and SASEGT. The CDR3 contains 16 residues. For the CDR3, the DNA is TGTGCCAGCAGTGAAGTTTTGGGACAGGCTAATTCACCCCTCCACTTT. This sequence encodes CASSEVLGQANSPLHF.

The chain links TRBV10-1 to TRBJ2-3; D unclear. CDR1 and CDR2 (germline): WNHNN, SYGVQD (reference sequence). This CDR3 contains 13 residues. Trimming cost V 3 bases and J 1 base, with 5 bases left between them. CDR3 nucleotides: TGCGCCAGCAGTGATAGGGGCACAGATACGCAGTATTTT. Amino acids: CASSDRGTDTQYF.

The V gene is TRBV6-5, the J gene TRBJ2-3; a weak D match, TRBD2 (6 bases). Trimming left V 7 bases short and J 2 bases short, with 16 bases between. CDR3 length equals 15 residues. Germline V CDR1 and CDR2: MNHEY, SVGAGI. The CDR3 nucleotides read TGTGCCAGCACACCAAGGGACTTAACCACAGATACGCAGTATTTT. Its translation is CASTPRDLTTDTQYF.